The 25 T cell receptor beta chains presented below share a single source sample, sequenced in a study of a mutant IDH1 vaccine in newly diagnosed glioma. Profiling relied on immunoSEQ multiplex PCR, and the TCRdb table lists in-frame clones only, not all of them. This sample has around 65,000 clones, with roughly four fifths found just once. This sample's time point: week 47, end of study. The vaccine gave 300 ug of a 20-mer mutant IDH1 peptide subcutaneously per dose. For these receptors, no antigen is known. Material: PBMCs, obtained from a glioma patient whose treatment included an IDH1 peptide vaccine. The receptors here all came from a man aged 30-40 years with glioma.

The chain carries TRBV5-1 and TRBJ1-1; D is ambiguous. The CDR3 covers 14 residues. The V gene lost 0 bases and the J gene lost 5 bases, with 11 bases spanning the gap. Per the germline V gene, CDR1 is SGHRS and CDR2 is YFSETQ. The chain's CDR3 is CASSLAAGMTEAFF. The CDR3 DNA is TGCGCCAGCAGCTTGGCCGCCGGCATGACTGAAGCTTTCTTT.

V is TRBV19 and J is TRBJ1-2, with 7 bases fitting TRBD1. Germline V gene sequence: CDR1 LNHDA, CDR2 SQIVND (reference sequence). This CDR3 is built from 14 residues. Trimming at V came to 5 bases and at J to 5 bases, leaving 8 bases not matched to a gene. The CDR3 DNA reads TGTGCCAGTAGTGCCTCCGGGACAGTTTATGGCTACACCTTC. It is translated as CASSASGTVYGYTF.

The rearrangement uses TRBV6-5 and TRBJ1-5; 7 bases line up with TRBD1. Germline CDR1 reads MNHEY; CDR2 reads SVGAGI. The CDR3 runs to 15 residues. The ends lost 5 bases at V and 0 bases at J; junction bases unmatched: 4. CDR3 protein: CASSRGPSSNQPQHF. In nucleotides, the CDR3 is TGTGCCAGCAGTAGGGGGCCGAGTAGCAATCAGCCCCAGCATTTT.

The V and J genes are TRBV4-1 and TRBJ2-5; TRBD2 might be the D (6 bases). The J call may not be correct, given that the DNA end is closer to TRBJ2-7. Germline assignment: CDR1 MGHRA and CDR2 YSYEKL. This CDR3 is built from 14 residues. The CDR3 loop is CASRVWDSSYEQYF. In DNA, the CDR3 is TGCGCCAGCCGGGTGTGGGACTCGTCCTACGAGCAGTACTTC.

The V and J genes are TRBV5-1 and TRBJ1-1; TRBD1 might be the D (5 bases). V lost 1 base, J lost 3 bases, and 10 bases lay in between. Germline CDR1 reads SGHRS; CDR2 reads YFSETQ. CDR3 size: 14 residues. The DNA of the CDR3 is TGCGCCAGCAGCTTGACAGGCAGGGACACTGAAGCTTTCTTT. Amino acid sequence: CASSLTGRDTEAFF.

The gene calls are TRBV27 and TRBJ2-7; no reliable D call. This CDR3 region has 14 residues. V was pared by 2 bases and J by 6 bases, with 14 bases between. Germline V gene data show CDR1 as MNHEY and CDR2 as SMNVEV (reference sequence). The CDR3 coding sequence is TGTGCCAGCAGTTTAAGGAAGCTGGATCGCGAGCAGTACTTC. Encoded protein: CASSLRKLDREQYF.

This clone was observed once. V gene TRBV6-5 combines with J gene TRBJ2-7, with 8 bases lining up with TRBD1. The CDR3 contains 14 residues. Germline loops: CDR1 MNHEY, CDR2 SVGAGI. Trimming at V came to 6 bases and at J to 7 bases, leaving 11 bases not matched to a gene. The CDR3 spells CASRGQAPSGEQYF. CDR3 nucleotide sequence: TGTGCCAGCAGGGGACAGGCGCCATCGGGGGAGCAGTACTTC.

The chain combines TRBV11-2 with TRBJ1-1, with 8 bases identical to TRBD1. After removal of 0 bases from V and 7 bases from J, the junction contained 4 bases not matched to a gene. The CDR3 runs to 14 residues. The germline gives CDR1 SGHAT, CDR2 FQNNGV. CDR3 coding DNA: TGTGCCAGCAGCTTAGATCGGACAGGGAGTGAAGCTTTCTTT. This sequence encodes CASSLDRTGSEAFF.

The J gene is TRBJ2-1, the V gene TRBV9, with 10 nucleotides matching TRBD2. The junction had 5 bases not matched to a gene; V was cut back by 0 bases and J by 2 bases. Per the germline V gene, CDR1 is SGDLS and CDR2 is YYNGEE. This CDR3 is built from 17 residues. CDR3 sequence reads: CASSVEASGGPYNEQFF. In nucleotides, the CDR3 is TGTGCCAGCAGCGTAGAGGCTAGCGGGGGCCCCTACAATGAGCAGTTCTTC.

The chain employs TRBV5-1 and TRBJ2-1; TRBD1 might be the D (9 bases). V was cut by 4 bases and J by 6 bases, with 20 bases left in between. Germline assignment: CDR1 SGHRS and CDR2 YFSETQ. This CDR3 contains 16 residues. As DNA, the CDR3 is TGCGCCAGCAGCATCCGGGAGGGACAGGGAATCAATGAGCAGTTCTTC. Amino acid sequence: CASSIREGQGINEQFF.

This chain links TRBV7-9 with TRBJ1-1; D is possibly TRBD1 (6 bases). This CDR3 spans 14 amino acids. Per germline, CDR1 SEHNR and CDR2 FQNEAQ (reference sequence). V shed 5 bases and J shed 6 bases, with 16 bases lying between them. The CDR3 is CASSPTTGFPEAFF. CDR3 sequence (DNA): TGTGCCAGCAGCCCCACCACAGGGTTCCCTGAAGCTTTCTTT. Drawing the rest from reference TRBV7-9 and TRBJ1-1, the complete variable domain is DTGVSQNPRHKITKRGQNVTFRCDPISEHNRLYWYRQTLGQGPEFLTYFQNEAQLEKSRLLSDRFSAERPKGSFSTLEIQRTEQGDSAMYLCASSPTTGFPEAFFGQGTRLTVV.

The chain is built from TRBV5-5 and TRBJ2-7; 8 nucleotides line up with TRBD2. Per the germline V gene, CDR1 is SGHKS and CDR2 is YYEKEE (reference sequence). V gave up 2 bases and J gave up 4 bases; unmatched junction bases: 2. The CDR3 loop spans 13 amino acids. This CDR3 is CASSFTGGYEQYF. The DNA of the CDR3 is TGTGCCAGCAGCTTCACGGGGGGGTACGAGCAGTACTTC.

The CDR3 spells CATSTSLHTEAFF. The CDR3 bases are TGTGCCACCAGCACATCCTTGCACACTGAAGCTTTCTTT. The genes are TRBV15 and TRBJ1-1; D gene ambiguous. Germline V lookup: CDR1 LNHNV, CDR2 YYDKDF (reference sequence). V shed 4 bases and J shed 3 bases, with 9 bases lying between them. This CDR3 spans 13 amino acids.

This rearrangement joins TRBV5-1 to TRBJ1-2, with a possible D match to TRBD1 (5 bases). Germline V lookup: CDR1 SGHRS, CDR2 YFSETQ. The ends were cut back, 5 bases at V and 3 bases at J, with 17 bases in the middle. CDR3 length equals 15 residues. The CDR3 DNA sequence: TGCGCCAGCAGTCCAGAACTGACAGCATACTATGGCTACACCTTC. This gives the protein CASSPELTAYYGYTF.

J is TRBJ1-5 and V is TRBV19; 10 bases agree with TRBD1. From germline, CDR1 is LNHDA and CDR2 SQIVND (reference sequence). The CDR3 totals 17 residues. J was trimmed by 1 base and V by 1 base; bases with no gene match: 4. The CDR3 loop reads CASSIVGDRGSNQPQHF. The CDR3 region has the DNA TGTGCCAGTAGTATAGTTGGGGACAGGGGCAGCAATCAGCCCCAGCATTTT. Together with reference TRBV19 and TRBJ1-5, the CDR3 gives the full variable domain: DGGITQSPKYLFRKEGQNVTLSCEQNLNHDAMYWYRQDPGQGLRLIYYSQIVNDFQKGDIAEGYSVSREKKESFPLTVTSAQKNPTAFYLCASSIVGDRGSNQPQHFGDGTRLSIL.

The chain is built from TRBV5-1 and TRBJ2-7, with a tentative D call TRBD2 (5 bases). V was clipped by 0 bases and J by 5 bases, with 9 bases between them. Per germline, CDR1 SGHRS and CDR2 YFSETQ. The CDR3 runs to 13 residues. The CDR3 nucleotides are TGCGCCAGCAGCTTGGCCCCGGGGAACGAGCAGTACTTC. Protein sequence: CASSLAPGNEQYF.

The chain is built from TRBV5-8 and TRBJ1-1; D unresolved. Germline assignment: CDR1 SGHTS and CDR2 YDEGEE. The CDR3 consists of 14 residues. V was pared by 6 bases and J by 2 bases, with 14 bases between. The CDR3 loop is CASIPRYRNTEAFF. The CDR3 DNA sequence: TGTGCCAGCATCCCGAGGTACCGTAACACTGAAGCTTTCTTT.

V and J are TRBV7-9 and TRBJ1-2; 7 bases are a match to TRBD1. V shed 5 bases and J 2 bases; nucleotides not matched to a gene: 14. CDR3 length: 17 residues. Germline assignment: CDR1 SEHNR and CDR2 FQNEAQ (reference sequence). CDR3 sequence: CASSAPGEGQANYGYTF. CDR3 nucleotides: TGTGCCAGCAGCGCGCCTGGAGAAGGACAGGCAAACTATGGCTACACCTTC.

The chain joins TRBV6-5 to TRBJ2-1, with a tentative D call TRBD2 (5 bases). V was cut by 0 bases and J by 4 bases, with 10 bases left in between. The germline V gene has CDR1 MNHEY and CDR2 SVGAGI. CDR3 length equals 15 residues. The CDR3 is CASSYSRRGYNEQFF. The DNA for the CDR3 is TGTGCCAGCAGTTACTCGAGAAGAGGGTACAATGAGCAGTTCTTC.

In DNA form, the CDR3 reads TGTGCCAGTTCAGTCAGCTACAAAGATCAGCCCCAGCATTTT. Protein: CASSVSYKDQPQHF. V and J are TRBV2 and TRBJ1-5; D unresolved. Germline loops: CDR1 SNHLY, CDR2 FYNNEI. The CDR3 totals 14 residues. The V end lost 9 bases, the J end lost 5 bases, and 17 bases lay between the germline ends.

The V call is TRBV27, the J call TRBJ1-6, with 7 bases lining up with TRBD1. V was pared by 5 bases and J by 16 bases, with 14 bases of the junction left unmatched. This CDR3 has 14 residues. Germline CDR1 and CDR2: MNHEY and SMNVEV (reference sequence). This CDR3 reads CASSNTGTAPTLHF. CDR3 bases: TGTGCCAGCAGTAACACCGGGACAGCTCCCACGCTCCACTTT.

The chain is built from TRBV7-8 and TRBJ2-3, with D possibly matching TRBD2 (6 bases). This CDR3 is 16 amino acids long. The V gene's germline CDR1 is SGHVS and CDR2 FQNEAQ. The germline V and J ends were trimmed by 7 bases and 0 bases, with 17 bases remaining between them. The CDR3 coding sequence is TGTGCCAGCAACCTTAGGGCGGGACGAAGCACAGATACGCAGTATTTT. Translating gives CASNLRAGRSTDTQYF.

The rearrangement links TRBV5-8 to TRBJ1-6; 8 bases align to TRBD1. V lost 2 bases and J lost 16; bases outside the gene matches: 11. The CDR3 consists of 14 residues. The germline V gene encodes CDR1 SGHTS and CDR2 YDEGEE. The CDR3 region is CASSFDRGHPSLHF. In DNA form, the CDR3 reads TGTGCCAGCAGCTTCGACAGGGGCCACCCTTCGCTCCACTTT.

This chain joins TRBV6-1 and TRBJ1-6; 9 bases fit TRBD1. This CDR3 comprises 17 residues. The trim removed 4 bases at V and 4 bases at J, leaving 8 bases unmatched. CDR1 is MNHNS and CDR2 is SASEGT in the germline V gene. The CDR3 DNA is TGTGCCAGCAGTGTGATTGGGACAGGGACTTATAATTCACCCCTCCACTTT. Residues: CASSVIGTGTYNSPLHF.

CDR3 protein: CASSLQGSTEAFF. The DNA of the CDR3 is TGTGCCAGCTCACTACAGGGGAGCACTGAAGCTTTCTTT. This rearrangement joins TRBV18 to TRBJ1-1, with 7 positions matching TRBD1. V lost 4 bases, J lost 4 bases, and 3 bases stayed unmatched. CDR3 length: 13 amino acids. Germline V gives CDR1 KGHSH, CDR2 LQKENI.